This T cell receptor (beta chain) was retrieved from a study of tumor-infiltrating lymphocytes in primary liver carcinoma. The overall study: Enrolled patients were male and female, aged 30 to 69 years.

Co-extraction of both nucleic acids (RNA and DNA) used about 20-33 mg of unsorted bulk tissue. Chronic HBV infection was present, with no prior treatment. This clonotype was detected only a few times. The CDR3 extends over 16 amino acids. Losses at the gene ends were 1 base for V and 5 bases for J; bases not matched to a gene: 6. CDR1 and CDR2 from the germline V gene are KGHDR and SFDVKD. A constant-region primer served to make TCR beta cDNA from about 500 ng total RNA. The TCR beta library was amplified through three nested multiplex PCR rounds in a modified ARM-PCR procedure. With TRBV1-TRBV30 forward primers and a C-beta reverse primer, the first two PCR rounds were run for nine to eleven cycles each. TCRdb reanalysed the multiplex PCR reads using MiXCR and keeps one entry per CDR3 protein. Counted here are more than 95,000 distinct CDR3 sequences, under 65% occurring once; the ten biggest clones make up less than 10%.

The sample was liver tumor tissue from sampling region 3. As to subset: tumor region T3, left-lateral pole. The chain has TRBV24-1 and TRBJ2-5, with TRBD2 identical over 10 bases. The sequence was collected from a woman between 55 and 75 years old with primary liver carcinoma and hepatitis B virus infection. The CDR3 nucleotides read TGTGCCACCAGTGATTTCCAGCGGGAGGGCCGGGAGACCCAGTACTTC. Translating gives CATSDFQREGRETQYF.